Described below is a single T cell receptor beta chain sequence and its context. No antigen is known for it. One junction end disagrees with the germline gene, perhaps due to a read error. This sample is part of a study of beta chain features in type 1 diabetes. Study-level information: There were approximately 100 million sorted cells examined across all samples. Overall study results and limits: TCRB rearrangement may or may not be influenced by HLA type; here this remained unresolved.

Sampling consisted of one heparinised blood draw per donor, averaging around 120 mL. Sort purity for all populations was recorded as exceeding 98%. The isolated RNA, all of it, was reverse transcribed, so expressed TCRB transcripts were what got sequenced. Generated by immunoSEQ multiplex PCR, the TCRdb table keeps only in-frame clones and is missing some. The sample lists 240,000 or so clones; 25% to 30% were seen once. CDR1 and CDR2 (germline): SGHNT, YYREEE (reference sequence). The CDR3 is 18 residues long. The chain carries TRBV5-4 and TRBJ2-3; 8 bases align to TRBD2. Sample: central memory CD4+ T cells from blood. This sequence was found in a man between 25 and 39 years old in good health. Here the CDR3 reads CASSQASSVAGSTDTQYF. Written as DNA, the CDR3 is TGCGCCAGCAGCCAAGCCTCCTCGGTAGCGGGAAGCACAGATACGCAGTATTTT.